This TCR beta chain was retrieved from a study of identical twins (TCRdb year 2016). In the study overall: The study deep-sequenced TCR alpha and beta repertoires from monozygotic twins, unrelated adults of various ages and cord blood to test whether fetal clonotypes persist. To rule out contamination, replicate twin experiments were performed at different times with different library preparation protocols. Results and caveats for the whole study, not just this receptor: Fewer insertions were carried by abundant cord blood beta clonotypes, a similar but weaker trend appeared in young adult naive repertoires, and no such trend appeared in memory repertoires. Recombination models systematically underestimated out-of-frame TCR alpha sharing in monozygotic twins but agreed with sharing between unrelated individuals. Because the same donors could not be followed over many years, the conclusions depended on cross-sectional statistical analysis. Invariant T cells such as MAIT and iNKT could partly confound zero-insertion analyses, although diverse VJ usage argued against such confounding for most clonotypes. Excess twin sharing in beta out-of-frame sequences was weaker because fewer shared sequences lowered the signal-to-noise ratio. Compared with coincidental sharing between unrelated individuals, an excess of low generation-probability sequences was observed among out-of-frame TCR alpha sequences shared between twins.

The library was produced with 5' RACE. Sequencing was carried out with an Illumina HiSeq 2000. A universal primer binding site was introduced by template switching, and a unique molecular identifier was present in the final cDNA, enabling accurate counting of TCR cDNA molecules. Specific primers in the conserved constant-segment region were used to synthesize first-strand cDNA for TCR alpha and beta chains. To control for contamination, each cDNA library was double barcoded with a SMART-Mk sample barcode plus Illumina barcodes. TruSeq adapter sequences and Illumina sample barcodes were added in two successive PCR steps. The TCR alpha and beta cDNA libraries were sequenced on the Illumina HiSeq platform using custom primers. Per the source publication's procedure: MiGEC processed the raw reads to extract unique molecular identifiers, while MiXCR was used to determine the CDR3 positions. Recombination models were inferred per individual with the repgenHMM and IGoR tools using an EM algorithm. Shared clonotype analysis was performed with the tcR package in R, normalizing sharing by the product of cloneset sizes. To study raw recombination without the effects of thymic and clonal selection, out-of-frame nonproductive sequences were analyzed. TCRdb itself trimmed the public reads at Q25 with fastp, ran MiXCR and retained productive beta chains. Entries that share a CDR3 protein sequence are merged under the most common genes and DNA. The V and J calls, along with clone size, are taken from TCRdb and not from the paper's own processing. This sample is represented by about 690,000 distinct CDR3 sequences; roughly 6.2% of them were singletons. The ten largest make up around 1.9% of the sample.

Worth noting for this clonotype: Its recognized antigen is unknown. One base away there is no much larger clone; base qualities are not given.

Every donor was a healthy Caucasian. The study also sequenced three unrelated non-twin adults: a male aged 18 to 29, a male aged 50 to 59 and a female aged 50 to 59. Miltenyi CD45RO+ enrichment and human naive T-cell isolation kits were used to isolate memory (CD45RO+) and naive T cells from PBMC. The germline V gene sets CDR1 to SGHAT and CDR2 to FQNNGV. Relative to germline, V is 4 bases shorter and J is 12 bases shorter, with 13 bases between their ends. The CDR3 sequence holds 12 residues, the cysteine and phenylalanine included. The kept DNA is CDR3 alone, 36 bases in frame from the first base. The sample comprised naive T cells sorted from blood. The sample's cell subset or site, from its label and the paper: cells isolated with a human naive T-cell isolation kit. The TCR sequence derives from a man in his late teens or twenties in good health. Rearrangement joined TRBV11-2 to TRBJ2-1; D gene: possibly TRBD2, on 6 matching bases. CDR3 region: CASSSGETGQFF. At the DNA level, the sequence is TGTGCCAGCAGCTCGGGGGAGACGGGGCAGTTCTTC.